The 2 T cell receptor beta chains reported below all come from one sample, sequenced in a study of beta chain features in type 1 diabetes. As every portion of the isolated RNA was reverse transcribed, the sequencing read expressed TCRB transcripts. Measured with immunoSEQ multiplex PCR; TCRdb has only the in-frame clones, and not every one. This repertoire shows over 500,000 clones, 15% to 19% found once; its top ten account for about 0.086%. The sequencing sample was made of naive CD4+ T cells from blood. The receptors come from a man aged 18 to 29 in good health.

This clone appeared a few times. J is TRBJ2-1 and V is TRBV7-8, with no clear D. Germline V gene data show CDR1 as SGHVS and CDR2 as FQNEAQ. The CDR3 loop spans 12 amino acids. The ends were cut back, 5 bases at V and 10 bases at J, with 12 bases in the middle. The CDR3 DNA follows: TGTGCCAGCAGCCGAGGACCCAGGGAGCAGTTCTTC. Its translation is CASSRGPREQFF.

This sequence joins TRBV12-5 and TRBJ2-1; 10 nucleotides align to TRBD1. Germline V lookup: CDR1 LGHNT, CDR2 FRNRAP. V shed 4 bases and J 1 base; nucleotides not matched to a gene: 1. The CDR3 sequence is 15 residues long. CDR3 nucleotide sequence: TGTGCTAGTGGTTCGGGACAGGGGTCCTACAATGAGCAGTTCTTC. Translating it yields CASGSGQGSYNEQFF.